This T cell receptor (beta chain) was sequenced for a study of human thymus T cells. A note on this clone: Its specificity is unknown.

Study findings and constraints: V and J genes seemed to be used with bias in thymic and blood repertoires. Unrelated individuals had highly overlapping thymic repertoires, as reported in related research.

Method: immunoSEQ multiplex PCR; TCRdb's copy keeps in-frame clones and lacks some. The sample contains 120,000 or so clones, about 95% of which appear only once. CDR3 length equals 22 residues. Trimming cost V 5 bases and J 1 base; bases outside gene matches: 19. Germline V gene lookup returns CDR1 SNHLY and CDR2 FYNNEI. Thymic samples were excised during corrective heart operations. The donor group consisted of healthy Finnish infants who were having corrective surgery for congenital heart defects. The TCR originated in a boy younger than two with a congenital heart defect but otherwise immunologically healthy. The chain links TRBV2 to TRBJ2-3; 15 positions match TRBD2. The specimen was thymus tissue. Written as DNA, the CDR3 is TGTGCCAGCAGTCAAACCCCCTGTATCGGACTAGCGGGGGGGCCGCGCACAGATACGCAGTATTTT. Translation gives CASSQTPCIGLAGGPRTDTQYF. Full variable domain (rest looked up from reference TRBV2 and TRBJ2-3): EPEVTQTPSHQVTQMGQEVILRCVPISNHLYFYWYRQILGQKVEFLVSFYNNEISEKSEIFDDQFSVERPDGSNFTLKIRSTKLEDSAMYFCASSQTPCIGLAGGPRTDTQYFGPGTRLTVL.